This passage covers 27 T cell receptor beta chains from one sample sequenced in a study of CD8 T cells in Susac syndrome (dated by TCRdb to between 2018 and 2020). Libraries were built with the immunoSEQ multiplex PCR assay. RNA was extracted with the RNeasy kit and about 0.5 to 1 ug was reverse transcribed using random hexamers. In TCRdb, the public reads were trimmed at Q25 with fastp and aligned with MiXCR, with productive beta chains retained. Each CDR3 protein gets just one entry, which takes the most common genes and DNA from the rows behind it. Recorded for this sample are 95,000 to 150,000 distinct CDR3 sequences; around 94% of them occurred a single time. The ten most abundant clones make up 0.065% to 0.09% of the sample. Sequencing was done on a sample of CD4+ T cells from PBMCs. These TCRs come from a human donor in good health.

The V and J genes are TRBV7-8 and TRBJ1-5; D perhaps matches TRBD1 (6 bases). The CDR3 covers 15 residues. Germline CDR1 SGHVS, CDR2 FQNEAQ. The V end was cut by 1 base, the J end by 6 bases, with 13 bases between. CDR3 bases: TGTGCCAGCAGCTTAGAAGGTGGCAGGGGTCAGCCCCAGCATTTT. It codes for CASSLEGGRGQPQHF.

The V gene is TRBV29-1, the J gene TRBJ1-2; D remains ambiguous. Germline V gene lookup returns CDR1 SQVTM and CDR2 ANQGSEA. The germline V and J ends were trimmed by 3 bases and 2 bases, with 16 bases remaining between them. CDR3 size: 15 residues. The CDR3 nucleotides read TGCAGCGTTGAGAATCGCCCACAGCTAAACTATGGCTACACCTTC. Translation: CSVENRPQLNYGYTF.

This chain links TRBV20-1 with TRBJ2-7; D is unresolved. V was shortened by 5 bases and J by 3 bases, with 8 bases between the two germline ends. There are 11 residues in the CDR3. Germline assignment: CDR1 DFQATT and CDR2 SNEGSKA (reference sequence). This chain's CDR3 is CSALSHYEQYF. CDR3 coding DNA: TGCAGTGCTCTCTCGCACTACGAGCAGTACTTC.

V gene TRBV20-1 combines with J gene TRBJ1-1, with a tentative D call TRBD1 (5 bases). Germline values: CDR1 DFQATT, CDR2 SNEGSKA (reference sequence). CDR3 length: 13 amino acids. With 3 bases removed from V and 8 bases from J, the gap between germline ends came to 16 bases. CDR3 bases: TGCAGTGCTAGTCGGATCAGGGCCCGAGAAGCTTTCTTT. Amino acid sequence: CSASRIRAREAFF.

This chain joins TRBV6-5 and TRBJ2-1; 11 bases match TRBD2. CDR3 length equals 16 residues. The junction had 6 bases not matched to a gene; V was cut back by 0 bases and J by 8 bases. The germline V gene has CDR1 MNHEY and CDR2 SVGAGI. Here the CDR3 DNA reads TGTGCCAGCAGTTACTCGAAACTAGCGGGAGTGGATGAGCAGTTCTTC. Translation gives CASSYSKLAGVDEQFF.

The J gene is TRBJ1-1, the V gene TRBV6-2 or TRBV6-3, with D uncertain. With 6 bases removed from V and 10 bases from J, the gap between germline ends came to 15 bases. Germline CDR1 and CDR2: MNHEY and SVGEGT. The CDR3 loop spans 12 amino acids. The CDR3: CASSPRRGGAFF. The CDR3 DNA reads TGTGCCAGCAGCCCCCGACGTGGTGGAGCTTTCTTT.

The chain joins TRBV12-3 or TRBV12-4 to TRBJ2-2; maybe TRBD1 (6 bases). The CDR3 is 13 amino acids. Trimming removed 6 bases at V and 5 bases at J, with 10 bases between. The CDR3 here is CASRPTGTGELFF. CDR3 bases: TGTGCCAGCAGACCTACAGGGACCGGGGAGCTGTTTTTT.

The rearrangement uses TRBV11-2 and TRBJ2-5; D remains unclear. V lost 5 bases and J 6 bases, leaving 7 bases between the germline ends. The germline gives CDR1 SGHAT, CDR2 FQNNGV. CDR3 length: 11 residues. The CDR3 loop reads CASSPAKTQYF. The DNA for the CDR3 is TGTGCCAGCAGCCCTGCGAAGACCCAGTACTTC.

The V call is TRBV10-3, the J call TRBJ2-5; D perhaps matches TRBD2 (5 bases). Germline CDR1 reads ENHRY; CDR2 reads SYGVKD. Trimming left V 3 bases short and J 3 bases short, with 14 bases between. CDR3 length: 15 amino acids. The CDR3 nucleotides are TGTGCCATCAGTGACAAAGGGAGAAGGGAAGAGACCCAGTACTTC. This gives the protein CAISDKGRREETQYF.

This clonotype appeared once. The chain combines TRBV19 with TRBJ2-2; unclear D gene. The CDR3 is made up of 13 amino acids. CDR1 is LNHDA and CDR2 is SQIVND in the germline V gene (reference sequence). Trimming left V 1 base short and J 6 bases short, with 6 bases between. The CDR3 sequence is CASSIAESGELFF. The CDR3 region has the DNA TGTGCCAGTAGTATAGCGGAATCCGGGGAGCTGTTTTTT.

The chain has TRBV23-1 and TRBJ2-1; no reliable D call. TRBV23-1 is filed as an ORF, its function uncertain. Trimming took 7 bases from V and 11 from J, leaving 6 bases between them. This CDR3 contains 9 residues. CDR3 DNA: TGCGCCAGCAATTATCAGCAGTTCTTC. Amino acid sequence: CASNYQQFF.

This chain uses TRBV5-4 with TRBJ2-2, with 7 bases fitting TRBD2. The CDR3 has 16 amino acids. Trimming removed 4 bases from V and 6 bases from J; junction bases left unmatched: 12. Germline CDR1 and CDR2: SGHNT and YYREEE (reference sequence). Written as DNA, the CDR3 is TGTGCCAGCAGCCCGTATGGCGGGAGTTTTCCCGGGGAGCTGTTTTTT. Its translation is CASSPYGGSFPGELFF.

In its sample, this clonotype was seen once. V usage is TRBV2 and J usage is TRBJ2-1; D is possibly TRBD1 (5 bases). CDR1 SNHLY and CDR2 FYNNEI come from the germline V gene. This CDR3 region has 15 residues. V dropped 8 bases and J dropped 0 bases, with 14 bases sitting between them. CDR3 coding DNA: TGTGCCAGCTCCAGGGATGCGCGCTCCTACAATGAGCAGTTCTTC. This encodes CASSRDARSYNEQFF.

The chain has TRBV4-1 and TRBJ2-7, with 10 bases that match TRBD1. With V trimmed by 7 bases and J by 7 bases, 4 bases remained unmatched. Germline V gives CDR1 MGHRA, CDR2 YSYEKL. The CDR3 is 12 residues long. In DNA form, the CDR3 reads TGCGCCAGCAAGGGACAGGGGCGGGAGCAGTACTTC. Protein: CASKGQGREQYF.

V is TRBV15 and J is TRBJ1-2, with 9 bases matching TRBD1. CDR1 and CDR2 (germline): LNHNV, YYDKDF (reference sequence). The CDR3 contains 14 residues. With V trimmed by 8 bases and J by 4 bases, 8 bases remained unmatched. CDR3 in amino acids: CATGQGIPTYGYTF. CDR3 nucleotides: TGTGCCACCGGACAGGGGATCCCGACCTATGGCTACACCTTC.

The V gene is TRBV7-6, the J gene TRBJ2-7, with a weak D call TRBD1 (6 bases). V dropped 6 bases and J dropped 5 bases, with 17 bases sitting between them. This CDR3 is 14 amino acids long. Looked up from germline, CDR1 is SGHVS and CDR2 is FNYEAQ. In DNA, the CDR3 is TGTGCCAGCAGTCGTACGCTGAGACAGGACGAGCAGTACTTC. This gives the protein CASSRTLRQDEQYF.

The V gene is TRBV2, the J gene TRBJ1-1; D is unclear. The CDR3 has 12 residues. V lost 7 bases to trimming and J lost 10 bases, with 16 bases between them. Germline V gene lookup returns CDR1 SNHLY and CDR2 FYNNEI. This chain's CDR3 is CASNNGPIGAFF. The CDR3 nucleotides are TGTGCCAGCAATAATGGTCCGATAGGAGCTTTCTTT.

This chain connects TRBV19 to TRBJ2-7, with 9 bases aligning to TRBD1. The J segment lost 6 bases and the V segment lost 6 bases, leaving 6 bases of the junction unmatched. The CDR3 totals 13 residues. Germline values: CDR1 LNHDA, CDR2 SQIVND (reference sequence). The CDR3 DNA reads TGTGCCAGTAGCCGGGACAGGGAACGCGAGCAGTACTTC. It yields the protein CASSRDREREQYF.

The chain carries TRBV4-1 and TRBJ2-2; weak D call: TRBD2 (6 bases). V was pared by 1 base and J by 6 bases, with 15 bases between. The CDR3 totals 16 residues. Germline values: CDR1 MGHRA, CDR2 YSYEKL. The CDR3 sequence: CASSQVRRDGAGELFF. CDR3 nucleotide sequence: TGCGCCAGCAGCCAAGTTCGGCGGGACGGGGCCGGGGAGCTGTTTTTT.

The chain couples TRBV20-1 to TRBJ2-7, with 9 bases fitting TRBD1. Per germline, CDR1 DFQATT and CDR2 SNEGSKA (reference sequence). This CDR3 comprises 14 residues. Unmatched junction bases numbered 4, after V lost 2 bases and J lost 2 bases. The chain's CDR3 is CSARNRGQAYEQYF. CDR3 DNA sequence: TGCAGTGCTAGAAACAGGGGGCAGGCCTACGAGCAGTACTTC.

This chain joins TRBV5-4 and TRBJ2-1; 8 nucleotides match TRBD2. The CDR3 sequence is 15 residues long. Germline values: CDR1 SGHNT, CDR2 YYREEE (reference sequence). V dropped 4 bases and J dropped 7; count of bases not matched to a gene: 10. In DNA, the CDR3 is TGTGCCAGCAGCACCTGGAGCGGGAGAAAGAATGAGCAGTTCTTC. It specifies CASSTWSGRKNEQFF.

The CDR3 here is CASTPPAGNEQFF. The CDR3 DNA follows: TGTGCCAGCACCCCTCCGGCGGGCAATGAGCAGTTCTTC. The chain is built from TRBV6-5 and TRBJ2-1, with D maybe TRBD2 (5 bases). The CDR3 sequence is 13 residues long. Germline V lookup: CDR1 MNHEY, CDR2 SVGAGI. V gave up 7 bases and J gave up 6 bases, with 13 bases separating them.

V usage is TRBV10-3 and J usage is TRBJ2-1, with 9 bases fitting TRBD2. CDR3 length: 12 amino acids. Germline CDR1 and CDR2: ENHRY and SYGVKD. Unmatched junction bases numbered 2, after V lost 2 bases and J lost 12 bases. In nucleotides, the CDR3 is TGTGCCATCAGTGAGCTAGCGGGAAGGCAGTTCTTC. Its protein is CAISELAGRQFF.

The chain combines TRBV20-1 with TRBJ2-7, with 14 bases matching TRBD2. The CDR3 spans 16 residues. Trimming cost V 4 bases and J 5 bases; bases outside gene matches: 10. The germline gives CDR1 DFQATT, CDR2 SNEGSKA (reference sequence). The CDR3 sequence is CSANPGLAGVLDEQYF. As DNA, the CDR3 is TGCAGTGCTAATCCGGGACTAGCGGGAGTTCTGGACGAGCAGTACTTC.

The chain joins TRBV29-1 to TRBJ1-3; no clear D gene. Germline lookup yields CDR1 SQVTM and CDR2 ANQGSEA. The germline V and J ends were trimmed by 7 bases and 0 bases, with 10 bases remaining between them. The CDR3 spans 13 residues. The CDR3 nucleotides are TGCAGCGCGCAGGCTTACTCTGGAAACACCATATATTTT. Residues: CSAQAYSGNTIYF.

V and J are TRBV7-8 and TRBJ1-2, with 7 bases fitting TRBD1. The CDR3 spans 14 residues. Germline V gene sequence: CDR1 SGHVS, CDR2 FQNEAQ. The V and J ends lost 11 bases and 5 bases, in that order; junction bases with no gene match: 14. CDR3: CASSELGGLYGYTF. The CDR3 DNA follows: TGTGCCTCCTCCGAGTTAGGGGGCCTATATGGCTACACCTTC.

The chain carries TRBV27 and TRBJ2-7, with D perhaps TRBD1 (5 bases). V was trimmed by 2 bases and J by 2 bases, leaving 10 bases between them. Germline CDR1 and CDR2: MNHEY and SMNVEV (reference sequence). The CDR3 contains 14 residues. CDR3 residues: CASSLKDSTYEQYF. The CDR3 nucleotides are TGTGCCAGCAGTTTAAAAGACAGCACCTACGAGCAGTACTTC.